This entry features one TCR beta chain sequence. No antigen is known for it. These data are taken from a study of cytomegalovirus exposure and HLA in healthy donors. Study-wide findings and caveats: Using the classifier, cytomegalovirus status was reportedly diagnosed with high specificity and sensitivity. The listing of 150 to 200 TCR beta chains classed them as cytomegalovirus-associated.

This table comes from immunoSEQ multiplex PCR, and its TCRdb copy is limited to in-frame clones, with some not included. The sample includes under 200,000 clones, about 90% of them seen just once. This TCR derives from a woman younger than 35 in good health and CMV-seropositive. Sequencing was carried out using PBMCs.

The CDR3 nucleotides read TGTGCCAGCAGCGCCACTACCCCAGGGGCGACCAAGGGGGAAAAACTGTTTTTT. As protein: CASSATTPGATKGEKLFF. The rearrangement links TRBV4-2 to TRBJ1-4, with D maybe TRBD1 (6 bases). The V end lost 5 bases, the J end lost 8 bases, and 27 bases lay between the germline ends. Germline CDR1 LGHNA, CDR2 YNFKEQ. The CDR3 is 18 amino acids.